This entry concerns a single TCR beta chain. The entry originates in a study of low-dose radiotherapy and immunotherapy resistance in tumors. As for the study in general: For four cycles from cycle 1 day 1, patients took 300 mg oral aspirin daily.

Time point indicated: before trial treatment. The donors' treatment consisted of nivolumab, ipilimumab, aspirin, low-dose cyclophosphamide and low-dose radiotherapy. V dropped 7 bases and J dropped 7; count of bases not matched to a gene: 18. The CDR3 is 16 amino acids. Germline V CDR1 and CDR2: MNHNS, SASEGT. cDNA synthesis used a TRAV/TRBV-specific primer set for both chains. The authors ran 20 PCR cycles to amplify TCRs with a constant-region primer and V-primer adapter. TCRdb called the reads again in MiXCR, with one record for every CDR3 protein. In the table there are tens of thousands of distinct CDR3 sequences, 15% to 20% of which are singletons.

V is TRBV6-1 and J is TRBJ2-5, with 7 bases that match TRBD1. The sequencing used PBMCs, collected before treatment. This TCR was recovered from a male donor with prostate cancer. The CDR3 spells CASNQPSTGVGGTQYF. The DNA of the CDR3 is TGTGCCAGCAACCAACCATCAACAGGGGTAGGAGGGACCCAGTACTTC.